The sequence of this T cell receptor beta chain was determined in a study of CD8+ T cells in alopecia areata (dated by TCRdb to between 2018 and 2020). About the full investigation: The treated patients, all with moderate-to-severe alopecia areata, were enrolled in an open-label pilot trial of oral tofacitinib given at 5 to 10 mg twice daily. Patients received tofacitinib for 6 to 18 months and were then followed off drug for 6 months to check for delayed response and recurrence. TCRbeta CDR3 regions were amplified by immunoSEQ multiplex PCR using 35 Vbeta forward and 13 Jbeta reverse primers. The RNA source kit depended on sample type: the PAXgene miRNA kit for fixed scalp, the miRNeasy kit for PBMCs, and the RNeasy kit for mouse skin. Scalp clonality was compared among normal scalp (n=4), patchy alopecia areata scalp (n=8), and alopecia totalis/universalis scalp (n=8). To study T cell clonal expansion in alopecia areata, the researchers applied high-throughput TCRbeta sequencing to both the C3H/HeJ mouse model and human patients. For the treated patients, the SALT score, which quantifies what percentage of scalp surface area is affected, served as the measure of disease severity. In humans, TCRbeta sequencing was performed on scalp tissue and on sorted CD4+ and CD8+ peripheral blood T cells from healthy controls and from patients with patchy or totalis/universalis alopecia areata. Biopsies were taken from tofacitinib-treated patients at baseline and again at 4 and 24 weeks into treatment, and several of those patients also had a later scalp biopsy.

Libraries were built with the immunoSEQ multiplex PCR assay. To provide template for TCR sequencing, every sample had RNA extracted and reverse transcribed into cDNA. SuperScript III was used to make first-strand cDNA, primed with a 2:1 mix of oligo-dT and random hexamers. A synthetic immune receptor repertoire was used to assess amplification bias, and residual bias was removed computationally. Turning to the authors' computational methods: Raw reads were preprocessed to remove errors, and CDR3 was defined by IMGT conventions from the conserved cysteine to phenylalanine. Clonality was computed as 1 minus the Shannon entropy, with the entropy normalized by log2 of the number of productive unique TCRs. CD4 or CD8 identity of scalp clones was inferred by cross-referencing scalp TCRbeta sequences with sorted blood CD4 and CD8 repertoires. TCRdb holds this immuneACCESS table with in-frame rearrangements only. Some clones are missing; in checked studies, unresolved V genes explain under half, and the rest has no known cause. The V and J calls and the clone size are those of that table, but D and trimming were determined from the DNA. Counted in this sample were around 160,000 clones; 60% to 75% of them appeared once. The ten largest make up approximately 15% of the sample.

The label giving this sample's time point can be read as: about 5 months on oral tofacitinib. The treatment or condition label here, explained by the study, means: oral pan-JAK inhibitor, 5-10 mg twice daily. From alopecia areata patients, peripheral blood was collected along with lesional scalp punch biopsies. After PBMCs were isolated by density centrifugation and stained for CD3, CD4 and CD8, a FACSAria was used to sort CD4+ and CD8+ T cells. As to this clone: Its recognized antigen is unknown. No quality values exist for individual bases; no much larger clone is one base distant.

Relative to germline, V is 0 bases shorter and J is 4 bases shorter, with 3 bases between their ends. The CDR3 sequence holds 11 residues, the cysteine and phenylalanine included. Here the CDR3 DNA is all that survives: 33 bases in frame from base 1. According to the germline V gene (reference sequence), CDR1 reads GTSNPN and CDR2 reads SVGIG. Here is what the overall study found, with its caveats: Because the treated cohort was small and included a single nonresponder, larger studies are needed to assess links between baseline CD8+ expansion and response. Tofacitinib significantly lowered scalp clonality and the number of expanded CD8+ clones among the top 100 scalp clones. Many expanded lesional clones were found to persist in scalp and blood during tofacitinib treatment, and relapse after treatment cessation may be partly explained by this persistence. Shared TCR sequences between patients were less evident than in mice, which may be partly attributable to HLA diversity in the patient population. Unlike mouse skin, which is dominated by gammadelta T cells, normal human skin has resident alphabeta T cells that are also sequenced, and this complicates analysis of the scalp TCR repertoire. Compared with normal scalp, lesional scalp, particularly in alopecia totalis/universalis, had higher clonality and more expanded CD8+ clones, which suggests antigenic drive.

Here the sequenced sample was CD4+ T cells sorted from blood, taken at week 24, from a patient treated with tofacitinib. This receptor was taken from a human donor with alopecia areata. Recombination joined TRBV30 with TRBJ2-5, with the D gene too uncertain to name. The nucleotides are TGTGCCTGGAGTGTCTTAGAGACCCAGTACTTC. Translated, it gives CAWSVLETQYF. With the portions outside the CDR3 filled from the reference TRBV30 and TRBJ2-5 genes, the complete variable region becomes SQTIHQWPATLVQPVGSPLSLECTVEGTSNPNLYWYRQAAGRGLQLLFYSVGIGQISSEVPQNLSASRPQDRQFILSSKKLLLSDSGFYLCAWSVLETQYFGPGTRLLVL.